The source of this T cell receptor beta chain is a study of blood T cell repertoires in COVID-19. The overall study: Sources were T cells, B-cell-depleted T cells, or PBMCs; the material itself was cDNA or gDNA.

A Seattle source enrolled patients during active infection and followed them longitudinally. This CDR3 region has 15 residues. The V gene's germline CDR1 is SGHTA and CDR2 FQGNSA. With 1 base removed from V and 0 bases from J, the gap between germline ends came to 9 bases. Authors' data handling: Amplification of reference gene primers was used by the study to estimate nucleated cell counts. Only in-frame clones appear in the TCRdb table, and some are missing; sequencing was by immunoSEQ multiplex PCR. V and J calls and clone size come straight from that table; D and trimming were deduced from the DNA. This sample has 120,000 to 150,000 clones; 80% to 90% occur once, and the top ten carry roughly an eighth.

The sequencing input was peripheral blood. The chain recombines TRBV7-2 with TRBJ1-1; D unclear. The sequence was collected from a man younger than 35 with COVID-19, enrolled during active disease. CDR3 loop: CASSLGGRMNTEAFF. The CDR3 bases are TGTGCCAGCAGCTTAGGTGGGAGGATGAACACTGAAGCTTTCTTT. The variable domain in full, completed from reference TRBV7-2 and TRBJ1-1, reads GAGVSQSPSNKVTEKGKDVELRCDPISGHTALYWYRQSLGQGLEFLIYFQGNSAPDKSGLPSDRFSAERTGGSVSTLTIQRTQQEDSAVYLCASSLGGRMNTEAFFGQGTRLTVV.